This T cell receptor beta chain was identified in a study of OX40 agonist ivuxolimab in advanced cancers. Across the study: Ivuxolimab is a fully human IgG2 antibody that activates OX40 (CD134). A male proportion of about 84% was recorded, with mean age approximately 57 years and range 23 to 79. Every patient in dose escalation had hepatocellular carcinoma, melanoma, renal cell or head and neck cancer.

Trimming removed 0 bases at V and 0 bases at J, with 14 bases between. This CDR3 contains 17 residues. Germline values: CDR1 SGHRS, CDR2 YFSETQ. Repertoires were generated with immunoSEQ multiplex PCR, while TCRdb's copy carries only in-frame clones and drops some. This table has approximately 120,000 clones, about 90% appearing once. Systemic immunosuppression or autoimmune disease history was grounds to exclude patients. The V call is TRBV5-1, the J call TRBJ2-3; TRBD1 might be the D (5 bases). Material: CD4+ or CD8+ T cells sorted from blood, obtained in a trial of the OX40 agonist ivuxolimab. This clonotype was obtained from an adult with an advanced solid tumor such as melanoma, head and neck, liver or kidney cancer. The CDR3 loop is CASSLGGTVTSTDTQYF. The DNA for the CDR3 is TGCGCCAGCAGCTTGGGGGGCACAGTTACTAGCACAGATACGCAGTATTTT.